This is a list of T cell receptor beta chains from one sample in a study of OX40 agonist ivuxolimab in advanced cancers. TCRdb keeps only in-frame clones here, not all; method: immunoSEQ multiplex PCR. This sample has some 70,000 clones, with around 86% found just once. The sequencing here drew on CD4+ or CD8+ T cells sorted from blood, taken in a trial of the OX40 agonist ivuxolimab. These receptors originate from an adult with an advanced solid tumor such as melanoma, head and neck, liver or kidney cancer. The CDR3 runs from the conserved cysteine through the conserved F or W. The D gene is left open where the match is weak. Clone size, where shown, is once, few, many, or a class for clones that have expanded.

TRBV5-1	-	-	14	TRBJ2-1	TGCGCCAGCGTACTGGGGCAGGGTATCGATGAGCAGTTCTTC	CASVLGQGIDEQFF
TRBV12-2	-	-	15	TRBJ1-2	TGTGCAAGTCGCTTAGCCGACAGATTCGTCTATGGCTACACCTTC	CASRLADRFVYGYTF
TRBV30	-	once	12	TRBJ2-1	TGTGCCTGGACGCTATTCGGCAATGAGCAGTTCTTC	CAWTLFGNEQFF
TRBV19	-	medium-sized	14	TRBJ2-2	TGTGCCAGTAGTATAGTGGAGTACACCGGGGAGCTGTTTTTT	CASSIVEYTGELFF
TRBV4-2	TRBD2	-	13	TRBJ2-4	TGTGCCAGCAGCCAAGATCTGGGAGGGTCGAAGTACTTC	CASSQDLGGSKYF
TRBV5-1	-	-	13	TRBJ1-2	TGCGCCAGCAGCTTGGTCGATCAACGTAGCTACACCTTC	CASSLVDQRSYTF
TRBV14	TRBD2	-	17	TRBJ2-7	TGTGCCAGCAGCCATCTAGGATGGGCGGGAGGGAGGCACGAGCAGTACTTC	CASSHLGWAGGRHEQYF
TRBV7-2	TRBD2	-	15	TRBJ2-5	TGTGCCAGCAGCTTCTTTAGCGGGAGCGGCGAGACCCAGTACTTC	CASSFFSGSGETQYF
TRBV11-2	-	few	13	TRBJ2-5	TGTGCCAGCAGCCAGGGCCACCAAGAGACCCAGTACTTC	CASSQGHQETQYF
TRBV4-3	TRBD2	-	18	TRBJ2-4	TGCGCCAGCAGCCAAGATCCCGGGGGGGGATTAGCCAAAAACATTCAGTACTTC	CASSQDPGGGLAKNIQYF
TRBV2	-	-	13	TRBJ1-1	TGTGCCAGCAGTGCCGACAGGAACACTGAAGCTTTCTTT	CASSADRNTEAFF
TRBV6-5	-	-	13	TRBJ2-7	TGTGCCAGCAGCTCAACAGGGTCCCACGAGCAGTACTTC	CASSSTGSHEQYF
TRBV20-1	-	-	11	TRBJ2-1	TGCAGTGCTCCCTCCCACAATGAGCAGTTCTTC	CSAPSHNEQFF
TRBV21-1	-	few	17	TRBJ1-2	TGTGCCAGCAGCAAAGTGGCGGGAGCCGTCATGGACTATGGCTACACCTTC	CASSKVAGAVMDYGYTF
TRBV25-1	-	once	12	TRBJ2-7	TGTGCCAGCAGCCGGAGCTCCTACGAGCAGTACTTC	CASSRSSYEQYF
TRBV27	TRBD2	once	14	TRBJ2-7	TGTGCCAGTTCTAAGAGGCTAGCGGGTTGGGAGCAGTACTTC	CASSKRLAGWEQYF
TRBV27	TRBD1	once	16	TRBJ1-1	TGTGCCAGCAGTTTATGGGGCAGGGGGACGGCTCTTGAAGCTTTCTTT	CASSLWGRGTALEAFF
TRBV11-3	-	once	16	TRBJ2-6	TGTGCCAGCAGCTTAGCAGGGGCTGGAGGGGCCAACGTCCTGACTTTC	CASSLAGAGGANVLTF
TRBV5-1	-	once	16	TRBJ1-3	TGCGCCAGCAGCTTGAAATGGGGGATCGACGGAAACACCATATATTTT	CASSLKWGIDGNTIYF